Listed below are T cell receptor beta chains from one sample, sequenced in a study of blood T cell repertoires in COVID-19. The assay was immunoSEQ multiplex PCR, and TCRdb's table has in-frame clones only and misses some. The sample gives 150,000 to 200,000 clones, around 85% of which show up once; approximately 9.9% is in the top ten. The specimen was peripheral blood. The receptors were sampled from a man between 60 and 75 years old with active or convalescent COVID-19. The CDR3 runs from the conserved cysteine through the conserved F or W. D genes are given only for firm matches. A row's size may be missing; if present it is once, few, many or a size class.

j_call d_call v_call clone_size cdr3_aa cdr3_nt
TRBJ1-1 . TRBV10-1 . CASSELRQGTEAFF TGCGCCAGCAGTGAATTGAGGCAGGGAACTGAAGCTTTCTTT
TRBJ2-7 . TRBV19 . CASSNRFEQYF TGTGCCAGTAGCAACAGGTTCGAGCAGTACTTC
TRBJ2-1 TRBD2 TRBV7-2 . CASSLDGGTAYNEQFF TGTGCCAGCAGCCTCGACGGGGGGACGGCTTACAATGAGCAGTTCTTC
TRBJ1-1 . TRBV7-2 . CASIVNPVTGNTEAFF TGTGCCAGCATCGTGAATCCGGTGACAGGGAACACTGAAGCTTTCTTT
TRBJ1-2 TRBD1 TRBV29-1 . CSARPVDRGYGYTF TGCAGCGCCAGACCGGTCGACAGGGGCTATGGCTACACCTTC
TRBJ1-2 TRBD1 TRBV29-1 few CSDLPGQGPYGYTF TGCAGCGACCTCCCGGGACAGGGGCCCTATGGCTACACCTTC
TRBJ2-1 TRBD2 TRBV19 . CASSLLAGGPHEQFF TGTGCCAGTAGTCTCCTAGCGGGAGGGCCCCATGAGCAGTTCTTC
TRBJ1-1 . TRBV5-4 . CASSFASTEAFF TGTGCCAGCAGCTTCGCGAGCACTGAAGCTTTCTTT
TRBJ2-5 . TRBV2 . CASSEGGPGGTQYF TGTGCCAGCAGTGAGGGGGGGCCAGGTGGGACCCAGTACTTC
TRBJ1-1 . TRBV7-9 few CASSLIRGNTEAFF TGTGCCAGCAGCTTAATTAGAGGGAACACTGAAGCTTTCTTT
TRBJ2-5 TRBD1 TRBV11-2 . CASSGPGQGGETQYF TGTGCCAGCAGCGGACCGGGACAGGGAGGAGAGACCCAGTACTTC
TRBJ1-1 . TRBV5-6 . CASSRETPEAFF TGTGCCAGCAGCCGGGAGACTCCTGAAGCTTTCTTT
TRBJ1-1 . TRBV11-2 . CASSPIAAQGNTEAFF TGTGCCAGCAGCCCCATAGCGGCCCAAGGGAACACTGAAGCTTTCTTT
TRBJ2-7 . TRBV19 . CASSPTAAMEQYF TGTGCCAGTAGTCCCACAGCTGCGATGGAGCAGTACTTC
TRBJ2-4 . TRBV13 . CASSPARSAGPSKNIQYF TGTGCCAGCAGCCCCGCTCGTTCGGCGGGCCCTAGCAAAAACATTCAGTACTTC
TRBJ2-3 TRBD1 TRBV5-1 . CASRSGQGGDTQYF TGCGCCAGCCGCTCGGGACAGGGTGGAGATACGCAGTATTTT
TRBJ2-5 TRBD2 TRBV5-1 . CASSLRPGREETQYF TGCGCCAGCAGCTTGAGACCAGGGAGGGAAGAGACCCAGTACTTC
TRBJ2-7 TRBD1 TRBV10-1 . CASSDPSAGTVYF TGCGCCAGCAGTGACCCCTCGGCCGGGACAGTTTACTTC
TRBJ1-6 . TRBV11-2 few CASSQMGPTSPLHF TGTGCCAGCAGCCAAATGGGGCCAACTTCACCCCTCCACTTT
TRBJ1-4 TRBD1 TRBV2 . CASKLGTARSEKLFF TGTGCCAGCAAACTGGGGACAGCCAGGAGTGAAAAACTGTTTTTT
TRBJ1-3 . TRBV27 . CASSGGLMGGNTIYF TGTGCCAGCAGTGGGGGACTCATGGGTGGAAACACCATATATTTT
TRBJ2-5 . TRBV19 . CASSIGEVRETQYF TGTGCCAGTAGTATAGGCGAAGTACGCGAGACCCAGTACTTC
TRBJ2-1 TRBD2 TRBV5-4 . CAIGDYSYNEQFF TGTGCCATAGGGGACTATTCCTACAATGAGCAGTTCTTC
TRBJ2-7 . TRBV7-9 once CASSLRDDSSYEQYF TGTGCCAGCAGCCTTAGGGATGACAGCTCCTACGAGCAGTACTTC
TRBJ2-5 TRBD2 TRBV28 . CASTTTLGTSGVLETQYF TGTGCCAGCACCACCACTCTCGGGACTAGCGGGGTGTTAGAGACCCAGTACTTC
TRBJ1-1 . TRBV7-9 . CASSLGAKQGRPPEAFF TGTGCCAGCAGCTTAGGGGCGAAACAGGGTAGACCCCCTGAAGCTTTCTTT
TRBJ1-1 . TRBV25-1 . CASSESGGVFF TGTGCCAGCAGTGAATCGGGAGGGGTTTTTTTT
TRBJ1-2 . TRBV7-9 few CASSLTGLHGYTF TGTGCCAGCAGCTTAACCGGGTTGCATGGCTACACCTTC
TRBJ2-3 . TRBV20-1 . CRTVSTDTQYF TGCAGGACAGTAAGCACAGATACGCAGTATTTT
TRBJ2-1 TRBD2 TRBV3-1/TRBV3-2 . CASSPGGTRANEQFF TGTGCCAGCAGCCCGGGGGGGACCAGAGCGAATGAGCAGTTCTTC
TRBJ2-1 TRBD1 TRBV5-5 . CASNQQGANEQFF TGTGCCAGCAACCAACAGGGGGCGAATGAGCAGTTCTTC
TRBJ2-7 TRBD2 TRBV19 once CASRPLAGGFTEQYF TGTGCCAGTAGACCCCTAGCGGGAGGCTTCACCGAGCAGTACTTC
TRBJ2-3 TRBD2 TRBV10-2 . CASSDRGGEADTQYF TGCGCCAGCAGTGATCGGGGAGGGGAGGCAGATACGCAGTATTTT
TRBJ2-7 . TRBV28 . CASGTPSYEQYF TGTGCCAGCGGGACTCCCTCCTACGAGCAGTACTTC
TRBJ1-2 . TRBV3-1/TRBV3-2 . CASSQAQGGWYGYTF TGTGCCAGCAGCCAAGCTCAGGGCGGATGGTATGGCTACACCTTC
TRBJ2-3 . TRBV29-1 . CSVETQPNTQYF TGCAGCGTTGAGACACAACCGAATACGCAGTATTTT
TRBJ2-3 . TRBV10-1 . CASSESRSADTQYF TGCGCCAGCAGTGAGTCAAGAAGCGCAGATACGCAGTATTTT
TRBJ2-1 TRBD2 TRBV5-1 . CASSLGLAGGHEQFF TGCGCCAGCAGCCTCGGACTAGCGGGAGGGCATGAGCAGTTCTTC
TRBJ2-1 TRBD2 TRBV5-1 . CASSPLGGRAYEQFF TGCGCCAGCAGCCCCCTCGGCGGGAGGGCATATGAGCAGTTCTTC
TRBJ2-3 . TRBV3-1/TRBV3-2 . CASSQVPGDTQYF TGTGCCAGCAGCCAAGTTCCAGGAGATACGCAGTATTTT
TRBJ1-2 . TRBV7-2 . CASSFPQTANYGYTF TGTGCCAGCAGCTTCCCACAGACAGCTAACTATGGCTACACCTTC
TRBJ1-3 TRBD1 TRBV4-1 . CASSQDRGQGAGNTIYF TGCGCCAGCAGCCAAGATCGGGGACAGGGGGCTGGAAACACCATATATTTT
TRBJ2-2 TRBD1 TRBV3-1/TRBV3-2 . CASSQGTGGELFF TGTGCCAGCAGCCAAGGGACAGGCGGGGAGCTGTTTTTT
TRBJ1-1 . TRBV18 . CASSPKQGNEAFF TGTGCCAGCTCACCAAAGCAGGGCAATGAAGCTTTCTTT
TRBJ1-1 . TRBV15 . CATSRDLRAPEAFF TGTGCCACCAGCAGAGACCTGAGGGCCCCTGAAGCTTTCTTT
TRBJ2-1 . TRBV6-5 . CASRRAGSSYNEQFF TGTGCCAGCAGGCGGGCAGGCAGCTCCTACAATGAGCAGTTCTTC
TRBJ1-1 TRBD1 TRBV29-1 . CSVRYLGQTEAFF TGCAGCGTCCGATACTTGGGACAGACTGAAGCTTTCTTT
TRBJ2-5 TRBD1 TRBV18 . CASSPPPGTVYQETQYF TGTGCCAGCTCACCACCCCCCGGGACAGTGTACCAAGAGACCCAGTACTTC
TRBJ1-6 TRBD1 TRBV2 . CASSGTGEGNSPLHF TGTGCCAGCAGTGGGACAGGGGAGGGGAATTCACCCCTCCACTTT
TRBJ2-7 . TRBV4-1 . CASSGGGRGPREQYF TGCGCCAGCAGCGGCGGGGGCAGGGGCCCTAGGGAGCAGTACTTC